Presented here are 21 T cell receptor beta chains from one specimen sequenced in a study of human T cells and chemical hapten exposure. Regarding time point: pre-sensitization, week 0. Treatment described: therapeutic diphenylcyclopropenone sensitization with weekly scalp DPC. TCRdb analysed the RACE reads with MiXCR anew, one entry per CDR3 protein. The sample lists 100,000 to 150,000 distinct CDR3 sequences, roughly 13% occurring once. The sample consisted of whole blood, taken in connection with sensitization to the hapten diphenylcyclopropenone (DPC). All receptors derive from a woman aged 18-29 years with alopecia areata. Some clones in this sample may be carry-over from other donors' samples.

The chain has TRBV4-1 and TRBJ2-7; D is perhaps TRBD1 (5 bases). CDR1 is MGHRA and CDR2 is YSYEKL in the germline V gene. CDR3 length: 15 residues. V was pared by 4 bases and J by 6 bases, with 19 bases between. CDR3 sequence reads: CASSRIGARVREQYF. CDR3 nucleotide sequence: TGCGCCAGCAGCCGCATTGGGGCTAGGGTACGCGAGCAGTACTTC.

This clonotype was seen at least ten times. J is TRBJ2-2 and V is TRBV27; 8 bases match TRBD1. Unmatched junction bases numbered 6, after V lost 8 bases and J lost 4 bases. Germline V gives CDR1 MNHEY, CDR2 SMNVEV (reference sequence). The CDR3 runs 14 residues. The CDR3, as DNA: TGTGCCAGCCGATATACAGGGGGCACCGGGGAGCTGTTTTTT. This gives the protein CASRYTGGTGELFF.

The chain is built from TRBV20-1 and TRBJ2-3; D may be TRBD1 or TRBD2 (5 bases each). The CDR3 loop spans 17 amino acids. V was pared by 2 bases and J by 0 bases, with 18 bases between. Germline V lookup: CDR1 DFQATT, CDR2 SNEGSKA (reference sequence). Here the CDR3 reads CSARNPGRIASTDTQYF. CDR3 nucleotides: TGCAGTGCTAGAAACCCGGGACGCATCGCTAGCACAGATACGCAGTATTTT.

This clonotype was found a few times. The chain uses TRBV7-9 and TRBJ2-3; D assignment may be TRBD1 or TRBD2 (5 bases each). The CDR3 is made up of 15 amino acids. V lost 5 bases, J lost 5 bases, and 17 bases lay in between. CDR1 SEHNR and CDR2 FQNEAQ come from the germline V gene (reference sequence). In DNA form, the CDR3 reads TGTGCCAGCAGCCGAGGGACGCCCGTGGGAGATACGCAGTATTTT. Translating gives CASSRGTPVGDTQYF.

This clonotype was seen a handful of times. Here the CDR3 DNA reads TGTGCCAGCAGCTTAGCGGACAGGGGTATCGGGGAGCTGTTTTTT. The encoded protein is CASSLADRGIGELFF. The chain combines TRBV7-7 with TRBJ2-2; 9 nucleotides align to TRBD1. J lost 7 bases, V lost 0 bases, and 3 bases had no gene match. CDR1 is SSHAT, CDR2 FNYEAQ, per germline (reference sequence). This CDR3 is 15 amino acids long. Full variable domain (missing parts from reference TRBV7-7 and TRBJ2-2): GAGVSQSPRYKVTKRGQDVTLRCDPISSHATLYWYQQALGQGPEFLTYFNYEAQPDKSGLPSDRFSAERPEGSISTLTIQRTEQRDSAMYRCASSLADRGIGELFFGEGSRLTVL.

The chain has TRBV2 and TRBJ2-1; 7 bases are a match to TRBD2. The CDR3 totals 15 residues. With V trimmed by 3 bases and J by 3 bases, 5 bases remained unmatched. Germline values: CDR1 SNHLY, CDR2 FYNNEI. The CDR3, as DNA: TGTGCCAGCAGTGATATGGGGACTATCTACAATGAGCAGTTCTTC. It specifies CASSDMGTIYNEQFF.

This clonotype occurred many times. This rearrangement joins TRBV4-2 to TRBJ2-3; D may correspond to TRBD1 or TRBD2 (5 bases each). The CDR3 consists of 18 residues. Germline assignment: CDR1 LGHNA and CDR2 YNFKEQ. The V end was cut by 0 bases, the J end by 1 base, with 17 bases between. The CDR3 loop is CASSQDPGTSYGTDTQYF. In DNA form, the CDR3 reads TGTGCCAGCAGCCAAGATCCCGGGACCTCCTACGGCACAGATACGCAGTATTTT.

The chain links TRBV20-1 to TRBJ2-3; 7 bases match TRBD2. The CDR3 totals 14 residues. The junction had 6 bases not matched to a gene; V was cut back by 5 bases and J by 1 base. Germline lookup yields CDR1 DFQATT and CDR2 SNEGSKA (reference sequence). CDR3 nucleotides: TGCAGTGCTGCCGGGAGGTTGGGCACAGATACGCAGTATTTT. Residues: CSAAGRLGTDTQYF.

This clonotype was picked up a small number of times. This chain uses TRBV4-3 with TRBJ2-7; D gene ambiguous. Germline V gives CDR1 LGHNA, CDR2 YSLEER. V was pared by 0 bases and J by 1 base, with 10 bases between. The CDR3 is 15 amino acids. CDR3 nucleotides: TGCGCCAGCAGCCAAGAGGCGGTTCCTTCCTACGAGCAGTACTTC. Its translation: CASSQEAVPSYEQYF.

This chain links TRBV12-3 or TRBV12-4 with TRBJ1-1, with no clear D. This CDR3 is built from 12 residues. Trimming pared 3 bases from V and 6 bases from J, leaving 8 bases between. The CDR3 region is CASSLVPSEAFF. CDR3 DNA: TGTGCCAGCAGTTTGGTGCCATCTGAAGCTTTCTTT.

The V gene is TRBV5-5, the J gene TRBJ1-4; 7 positions match TRBD1. The CDR3 runs 15 residues. V gave up 0 bases and J gave up 10 bases; unmatched junction bases: 9. The V gene's germline CDR1 is SGHKS and CDR2 YYEKEE (reference sequence). The CDR3: CASSLDRDRGGKLFF. DNA of the CDR3: TGTGCCAGCAGCTTGGACCGGGACAGAGGCGGAAAACTGTTTTTT.

The chain recombines TRBV20-1 with TRBJ1-1; TRBD1 is a possible D gene (5 bases). The germline CDR1 and CDR2 sequences are DFQATT and SNEGSKA (reference sequence). The CDR3 extends over 15 amino acids. The V and J ends lost 2 bases and 5 bases respectively, with 18 bases between them. This CDR3 is CSARPQVTAATEAFF. The DNA for the CDR3 is TGCAGTGCTAGACCTCAAGTGACAGCGGCTACTGAAGCTTTCTTT.

A remark on this clonotype: A much larger clonotype is one base distant, so this may be a read error. This chain uses TRBV11-2 with TRBJ2-1, with D tentatively TRBD2 (6 bases). This CDR3 comprises 13 residues. Germline V lookup: CDR1 SGHAT, CDR2 FQNNGV. Trimming removed 7 bases from V and 9 bases from J, with 16 bases in between. This CDR3 reads CASNPQGLTEQFF. CDR3 in DNA: TGTGCCAGCAACCCTCAGGGACTTACTGAGCAGTTCTTC.

This clonotype was counted a few times. The V call is TRBV7-2, the J call TRBJ2-7, with 8 bases matching TRBD2. This CDR3 spans 16 amino acids. The V segment lost 0 bases and the J segment 2 bases; nucleotides outside the gene matches: 6. CDR1 and CDR2 (germline): SGHTA, FQGNSA. CDR3 in amino acids: CASSLAASGGTYEQYF. The CDR3 DNA reads TGTGCCAGCAGCTTAGCGGCCAGCGGGGGAACCTACGAGCAGTACTTC.

This clonotype was counted a few times. V gene TRBV28 combines with J gene TRBJ1-6; no definite D call. The CDR3 covers 17 residues. V was pared by 2 bases and J by 0 bases, with 11 bases between. Germline V lookup: CDR1 MDHEN, CDR2 SYDVKM. CDR3 amino acids: CASSLLPPSSYNSPLHF. The CDR3 DNA reads as TGTGCCAGCAGTTTACTACCGCCTAGCTCCTATAATTCACCCCTCCACTTT.

This clonotype was recorded a few times. CDR3: CASSLEAPETQYF. The CDR3 DNA reads as TGTGCCAGCAGCTTAGAAGCACCGGAGACCCAGTACTTC. The V and J genes are TRBV7-2 and TRBJ2-5; D is ambiguous. Between the trimmed V and J ends, which lost 1 base and 5 bases, there was a span of 8 bases. The CDR3 is made up of 13 amino acids. Germline V gene lookup returns CDR1 SGHTA and CDR2 FQGNSA.

This clonotype was observed a few times. This chain connects TRBV2 to TRBJ2-5; 7 positions agree with TRBD2. Germline-derived CDR1 and CDR2 are SNHLY and FYNNEI. V lost 6 bases and J lost 1; bases outside the gene matches: 5. This CDR3 spans 14 amino acids. The CDR3 nucleotides read TGTGCCAGCAGCGGACTAGGGTTCCAAGAGACCCAGTACTTC. It yields the protein CASSGLGFQETQYF.

The rearrangement links TRBV30 to TRBJ2-5; 7 bases map to TRBD2. The CDR3 is 12 amino acids. Germline CDR1 reads GTSNPN; CDR2 reads SVGIG (reference sequence). J gave up 1 base and V 7 bases, and 3 bases lay outside the gene matches. CDR3 protein: CAYERGQETQYF. CDR3 sequence (DNA): TGTGCCTACGAGCGGGGCCAAGAGACCCAGTACTTC.

CDR3 in amino acids: CASRPRGLQGEAFF. CDR3 DNA sequence: TGTGCCAGCAGACCAAGGGGTCTACAGGGTGAAGCTTTCTTT. V and J are TRBV6-2 or TRBV6-3 and TRBJ1-1; D perhaps matches TRBD1 (6 bases). The CDR3 runs to 14 residues. The V end was cut by 6 bases, the J end by 7 bases, with 18 bases between. The germline V gene has CDR1 MNHEY and CDR2 SVGEGT.

This clonotype was found a few times. This chain uses TRBV6-4 with TRBJ2-1, with D unresolved. CDR3 size: 13 residues. V lost 1 base and J lost 9, with 10 bases in between. Per the germline V gene, CDR1 is MRHNA and CDR2 is SNTAGT. The CDR3 loop reads CASSDFGFGEQFF. For the CDR3, the DNA is TGTGCCAGCAGTGACTTCGGCTTCGGTGAGCAGTTCTTC.

This clonotype has a count of ten or more. The rearrangement links TRBV10-2 to TRBJ2-5; 14 nucleotides match TRBD2. The CDR3 has 16 residues. Germline CDR1 and CDR2: WSHSY and SAAADI. V was pared by 6 bases and J by 4 bases, with 7 bases of the junction left unmatched. CDR3 in amino acids: CASRGTSGGRLETQYF. The CDR3 bases are TGCGCCAGCAGGGGGACTAGCGGGGGAAGGCTAGAGACCCAGTACTTC.